This T cell receptor (beta chain) was observed in a study of T cells after yellow fever vaccination. Synthesis of TCR cDNA relied on 5'RACE template switching, which attached a universal primer site and UMIs. TCRdb analysed the 5' RACE reads with MiXCR anew, one entry per CDR3 protein. The repertoire consists of around 46,000 distinct CDR3 sequences, with about 6.8% occurring once and the leading ten covering 15%. This clonotype occurred a few times. Germline lookup yields CDR1 DFQATT and CDR2 SNEGSKA (reference sequence). The CDR3 spans 16 residues. Trimming shortened V by 4 bases and J by 0 bases, and 17 bases separated the two germline ends. Study-wide findings and caveats: The study found a weaker secondary response that peaked faster, day 5 versus 15. A small share of clonotypes appeared in both CD4 and CD8 compartments. Most clones from primary vaccination were detected again post-booster (about 96% CD4, about 88% CD8).

The chain couples TRBV20-1 to TRBJ2-3; the D call may be TRBD1 or TRBD2 (6 bases each). This sequence originates from a man in his thirties or forties who received the YFV17D yellow fever vaccine. The specimen comprised CD8+ T cells not binding an NS4B(214-222) dextramer, sorted from PBMCs, sampled 45 days after the yellow fever booster vaccination. CDR3 amino acids: CSATGGLWSSTDTQYF. The DNA of the CDR3 is TGCAGTGCTACTGGGGGGCTGTGGTCTAGCACAGATACGCAGTATTTT.